The rows below give T cell receptor beta chains drawn from one sample of a study of blood T cell repertoires in COVID-19. The data were produced by immunoSEQ multiplex PCR, yet TCRdb's version contains in-frame clones alone and is incomplete. Seen here are 72,000 or so clones, just under 90% observed once, and the top ten hold 1.1% to 1.5%. Sequenced input: peripheral blood. Receptor source: a man in his 60s with acute or convalescent COVID-19. Each CDR3 is given with its conserved first and last residue. Only part of the rows carry a size: once, few, many, or a class if the clone is expanded.

v_gene	abundance	j_gene	CDR3aa
TRBV6-6	-	TRBJ1-1	CASSYSYGNTEAFF
TRBV10-2	-	TRBJ1-5	CASRQGAMGNQPQHF
TRBV2	-	TRBJ1-1	CASSTGQGNLNTEAFF
TRBV6-5	-	TRBJ1-6	CASRLTGGNSPLHF
TRBV5-1	-	TRBJ2-2	CASSLAGVAGELFF
TRBV12-3/TRBV12-4	-	TRBJ2-3	CASRRRQGRKYF
TRBV27	-	TRBJ2-7	CASSRLNSGTTLYEQYF
TRBV9	-	TRBJ2-1	CASSVGVNNNEQFF
TRBV27	-	TRBJ1-2	CASSLSQGFGYTF
TRBV21-1	-	TRBJ2-4	CASSNNRDRGLDGSSAAKNIQYF
TRBV21-1	-	TRBJ1-2	CASSWGDRDRGRNGYTF
TRBV9	-	TRBJ2-3	CASTNPGSTDTQYF
TRBV7-2	-	TRBJ2-3	CASSLSRTSGSTDTQYF
TRBV19	once	TRBJ1-2	CASSIMPKDSANYGYTF